This entry lists 12 T cell receptor beta chains sequenced from one sample in a study of cytomegalovirus exposure and HLA in healthy donors. PCR primers comprised 60 Vbeta and 13 Jbeta primers. The repertoire was sequenced with immunoSEQ multiplex PCR; TCRdb's copy has only in-frame clones and lacks some. The sample lists roughly 200,000 clones; more than 60% were seen once. Sequencing input: PBMCs. Receptors originate from a woman aged 60-75 years in good health and CMV-seropositive.

This clone was counted once. V and J are TRBV2 and TRBJ2-6, with D tentatively TRBD2 (5 bases). The CDR3 contains 15 residues. Germline assignment: CDR1 SNHLY and CDR2 FYNNEI. Between the trimmed V and J ends, which lost 6 bases and 2 bases, there was a span of 11 bases. CDR3 loop: CASSERAPGANVLTF. As DNA, the CDR3 is TGTGCCAGCAGCGAGAGGGCACCTGGGGCCAACGTCCTGACTTTC.

V is TRBV2 and J is TRBJ1-4, with D possibly being TRBD1 (6 bases). The CDR3 totals 15 residues. The germline V gene encodes CDR1 SNHLY and CDR2 FYNNEI. V shed 3 bases and J shed 8 bases, with 16 bases lying between them. The CDR3 sequence: CASSDHRARKEKLFF. CDR3 coding DNA: TGTGCCAGCAGTGACCACAGGGCAAGGAAAGAAAAACTGTTTTTT.

The genes are TRBV2 and TRBJ1-2; TRBD1 aligns across 8 bases. The CDR3 extends over 13 amino acids. CDR1 and CDR2 (germline): SNHLY, FYNNEI. V dropped 5 bases and J dropped 3; count of bases not matched to a gene: 2. This CDR3 is CASSMGQDYGYTF. The CDR3 DNA is TGTGCCAGCAGTATGGGACAGGACTATGGCTACACCTTC.

V gene TRBV5-1 combines with J gene TRBJ2-5; D is unresolved. CDR1 is SGHRS, CDR2 YFSETQ, per germline. CDR3 length: 14 amino acids. V was pared by 0 bases and J by 2 bases, with 8 bases between. CDR3 bases: TGCGCCAGCAGCTTGGATCACTATCAAGAGACCCAGTACTTC. The encoded protein is CASSLDHYQETQYF. The full variable domain, completed using reference TRBV5-1 and TRBJ2-5, is KAGVTQTPRYLIKTRGQQVTLSCSPISGHRSVSWYQQTPGQGLQFLFEYFSETQRNKGNFPGRFSGRQFSNSRSEMNVSTLELGDSALYLCASSLDHYQETQYFGPGTRLLVL.

This clone was detected only a few times. In the same sample, other DNA sequences code for this CDR3. V and J are TRBV28 and TRBJ1-5; no clear D gene. CDR1 is MDHEN and CDR2 is SYDVKM in the germline V gene. The CDR3 has 13 amino acids. Trimming shortened V by 4 bases and J by 0 bases, and 4 bases separated the two germline ends. CDR3 sequence reads: CASSSYSNQPQHF. The CDR3 DNA sequence: TGTGCCAGCAGTTCCTATAGCAATCAGCCCCAGCATTTT.

In this sample, this clone turned up once. No conserved phenylalanine or tryptophan is present at the end of the CDR3, so a read error is the likely explanation. V is TRBV4-3 and J is TRBJ1-6; TRBD1 aligns across 10 bases. Germline CDR1 LGHNA, CDR2 YSLEER. This CDR3 is 15 amino acids long. V lost 1 base to trimming and J lost 10 bases; unmatched junction nucleotides: 4. The CDR3 here is CASSQGWTGGSPLHL. In nucleotides, the CDR3 is TGCGCCAGCAGCCAAGGCTGGACAGGGGGATCACCCCTCCACCTT.

The chain carries TRBV4-1 and TRBJ2-1, with TRBD2 matching over 8 bases. Trimming took 3 bases from V and 6 from J; bases not matched to a gene: 13. The CDR3 totals 17 residues. Germline lookup yields CDR1 MGHRA and CDR2 YSYEKL. The CDR3 DNA reads as TGCGCCAGCAGCCATGATCTCAACCGGGGGGGCCCCAATGAGCAGTTCTTC. Amino acids: CASSHDLNRGGPNEQFF.

V usage is TRBV18 and J usage is TRBJ2-7; possible D gene TRBD2, 6 bases. The CDR3 extends over 16 amino acids. V dropped 6 bases and J dropped 3 bases, with 21 bases sitting between them. Germline CDR1 KGHSH, CDR2 LQKENI. CDR3 sequence reads: CASSPIGNGGIYEQYF. The CDR3 DNA is TGTGCCAGCTCGCCCATCGGGAACGGGGGTATCTACGAGCAGTACTTC.

The V gene is TRBV7-2, the J gene TRBJ2-5; TRBD2 matches at 9 bases. Germline V CDR1 and CDR2: SGHTA, FQGNSA. After removal of 0 bases from V and 4 bases from J, the junction contained 6 bases not matched to a gene. The CDR3 spans 16 residues. The CDR3 coding sequence is TGTGCCAGCAGCTTAGCCAGCGGGGGGCCCCCAGAGACCCAGTACTTC. Translation gives CASSLASGGPPETQYF.

The genes are TRBV6-5 and TRBJ1-1; TRBD1 matches at 11 bases. The trim removed 2 bases at V and 4 bases at J, leaving 3 bases unmatched. The CDR3 is made up of 15 amino acids. Germline CDR1 and CDR2: MNHEY and SVGAGI. CDR3 amino acids: CASSYTGTGGTEAFF. The DNA of the CDR3 is TGTGCCAGCAGTTACACCGGGACAGGGGGCACTGAAGCTTTCTTT.

The chain couples TRBV5-1 to TRBJ1-1, with no clear D. From germline, CDR1 is SGHRS and CDR2 YFSETQ. The V end lost 6 bases, the J end lost 1 base, and 10 bases lay between the germline ends. This CDR3 comprises 13 residues. CDR3 protein: CASMGFGNTEAFF. CDR3 nucleotide sequence: TGCGCCAGCATGGGCTTCGGGAACACTGAAGCTTTCTTT.

The V and J genes are TRBV2 and TRBJ2-2, with 11 bases aligning to TRBD2. The CDR3 has 19 amino acids. Germline V gene lookup returns CDR1 SNHLY and CDR2 FYNNEI. V was pared by 3 bases and J by 0 bases, with 9 bases of the junction left unmatched. The CDR3 loop reads CASSDLGLAVNTNTGELFF. CDR3 nucleotides: TGTGCCAGCAGTGATCTGGGACTAGCGGTAAACACGAACACCGGGGAGCTGTTTTTT.